The clone carrying this T cell receptor (beta chain) was recorded many times. The V and J ends lost 3 bases and 2 bases respectively, with 12 bases between them. The CDR3 contains 15 residues. Germline assignment: CDR1 MNHNY and CDR2 SVGAGI (reference sequence). Individual cDNA molecules received unique molecular identifiers. TCRdb itself ran the 5' RACE reads through MiXCR, one entry per CDR3 protein. Found here are 25,000 to 30,000 distinct CDR3 sequences, roughly 5% of them singletons; the top ten hold under 6.5%. This sample was taken from a study of early T cells in non-severe SARS-CoV-2 infection. Looking at the study overall: Sequencing was performed on bulk RNA from unsorted whole blood, leaving chains unpaired.

This TCR was recovered from an adult who was a healthcare worker with PCR-confirmed SARS-CoV-2 infection or an uninfected control (not recorded which). The chain couples TRBV6-6 to TRBJ2-3, with D hard to call. The source material was whole blood. The CDR3 DNA follows: TGTGCCAGCAGTTATGGGTCACGAAACACAGATACGCAGTATTTT. Protein sequence: CASSYGSRNTDTQYF.